The entry below describes one TCR beta chain. Its specificity is unknown. This record comes from a study of cytomegalovirus exposure and HLA in healthy donors. The study, taken as a whole, reports: Presence/absence comparisons presumed near-even sequencing depth among donors. Within an earlier analysis, most TCR beta V segments proved productive either about 90% or about 30% of the time. The classifier reportedly diagnosed cytomegalovirus status with high specificity and sensitivity.

In the PCR, 60 Vbeta and 13 Jbeta primers were used. Libraries were prepared by immunoSEQ multiplex PCR; TCRdb keeps only in-frame clonotypes and omits some of them. This table holds 150,000 to 200,000 clones, 75% to 85% found once. This CDR3 is 13 amino acids long. Trimming pared 0 bases from V and 2 bases from J, leaving 5 bases between. Per the germline V gene, CDR1 is SGHRS and CDR2 is YFSETQ. This sequence joins TRBV5-1 and TRBJ1-2, with no clear D. The clonotype comes from a young woman in good health and CMV-seropositive. The sequenced material came from PBMCs. The CDR3 loop is CASSLGANYGYTF. CDR3 DNA sequence: TGCGCCAGCAGCTTGGGCGCCAACTATGGCTACACCTTC.